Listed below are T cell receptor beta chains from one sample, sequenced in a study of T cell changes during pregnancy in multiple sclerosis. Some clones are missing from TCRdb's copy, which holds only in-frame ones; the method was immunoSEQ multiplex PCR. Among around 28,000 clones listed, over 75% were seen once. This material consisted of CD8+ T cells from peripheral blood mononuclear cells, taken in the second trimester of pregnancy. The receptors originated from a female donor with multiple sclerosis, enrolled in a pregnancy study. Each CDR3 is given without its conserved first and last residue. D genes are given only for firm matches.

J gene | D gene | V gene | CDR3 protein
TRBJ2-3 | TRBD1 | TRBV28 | ASSLTGVEPQIDTQY
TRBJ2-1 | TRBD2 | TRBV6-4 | ASSEAGTSGSNEQF
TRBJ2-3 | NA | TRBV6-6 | ASSYRREKRTDTQY
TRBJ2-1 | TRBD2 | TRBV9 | ASSATGTSVSNEQF
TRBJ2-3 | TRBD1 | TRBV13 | ASSTRTGNTDTQY
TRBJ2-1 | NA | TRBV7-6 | ASSWRGGDYNEQF
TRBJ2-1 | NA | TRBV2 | ASSEGLYNEQF
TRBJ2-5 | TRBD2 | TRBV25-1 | ASSDGLAGVPAETQY
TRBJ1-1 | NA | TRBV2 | ANTTGSDPEAF
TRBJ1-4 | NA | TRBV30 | AWSPRRGANEKLF
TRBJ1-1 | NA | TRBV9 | ASSSQGYTEAF
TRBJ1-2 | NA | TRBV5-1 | ASSLDSDGYT
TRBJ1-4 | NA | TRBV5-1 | ASSLASTAENEKLF
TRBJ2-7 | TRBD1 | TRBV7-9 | ASRSGTGHYEQY
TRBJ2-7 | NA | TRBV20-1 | SAGFRYEQY
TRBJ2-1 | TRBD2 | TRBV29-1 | SVIGLAGGDEQF
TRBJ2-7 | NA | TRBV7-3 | ASSIRTESSYEQY
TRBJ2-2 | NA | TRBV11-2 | ASSLEGHLMNTGELF
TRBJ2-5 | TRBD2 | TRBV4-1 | ASGEILAGGGETQY
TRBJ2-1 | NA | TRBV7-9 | ASSPTGNEQF
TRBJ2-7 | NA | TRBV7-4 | ASSLGLVKPYEQY
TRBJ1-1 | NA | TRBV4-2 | ASSHDGAGAF
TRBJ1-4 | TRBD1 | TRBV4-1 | ASSQGDRVGEKLF
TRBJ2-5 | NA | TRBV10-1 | ASSDPGQETQY
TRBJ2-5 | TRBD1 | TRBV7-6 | ASSWTGSQETQY
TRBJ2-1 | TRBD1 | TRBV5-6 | ASSFPGGRNEQF
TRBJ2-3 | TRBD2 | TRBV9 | ASSVGTSGRTDTQY
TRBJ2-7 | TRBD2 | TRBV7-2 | ASSLEGLAGGPYEQY
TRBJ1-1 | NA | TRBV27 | ASSVGASTEAF
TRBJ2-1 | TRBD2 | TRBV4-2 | ASSRLAGGGEQF
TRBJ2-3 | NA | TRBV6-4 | ASSDSVGAIDTQY
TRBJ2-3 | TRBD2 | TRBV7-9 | ASSYALGGGSTDTQY
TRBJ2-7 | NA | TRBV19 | ASSIGSGPYEQY
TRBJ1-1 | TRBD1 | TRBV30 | AWRLVRDRGPRTEAF
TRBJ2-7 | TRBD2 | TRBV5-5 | ASSLWVAGGHEQY